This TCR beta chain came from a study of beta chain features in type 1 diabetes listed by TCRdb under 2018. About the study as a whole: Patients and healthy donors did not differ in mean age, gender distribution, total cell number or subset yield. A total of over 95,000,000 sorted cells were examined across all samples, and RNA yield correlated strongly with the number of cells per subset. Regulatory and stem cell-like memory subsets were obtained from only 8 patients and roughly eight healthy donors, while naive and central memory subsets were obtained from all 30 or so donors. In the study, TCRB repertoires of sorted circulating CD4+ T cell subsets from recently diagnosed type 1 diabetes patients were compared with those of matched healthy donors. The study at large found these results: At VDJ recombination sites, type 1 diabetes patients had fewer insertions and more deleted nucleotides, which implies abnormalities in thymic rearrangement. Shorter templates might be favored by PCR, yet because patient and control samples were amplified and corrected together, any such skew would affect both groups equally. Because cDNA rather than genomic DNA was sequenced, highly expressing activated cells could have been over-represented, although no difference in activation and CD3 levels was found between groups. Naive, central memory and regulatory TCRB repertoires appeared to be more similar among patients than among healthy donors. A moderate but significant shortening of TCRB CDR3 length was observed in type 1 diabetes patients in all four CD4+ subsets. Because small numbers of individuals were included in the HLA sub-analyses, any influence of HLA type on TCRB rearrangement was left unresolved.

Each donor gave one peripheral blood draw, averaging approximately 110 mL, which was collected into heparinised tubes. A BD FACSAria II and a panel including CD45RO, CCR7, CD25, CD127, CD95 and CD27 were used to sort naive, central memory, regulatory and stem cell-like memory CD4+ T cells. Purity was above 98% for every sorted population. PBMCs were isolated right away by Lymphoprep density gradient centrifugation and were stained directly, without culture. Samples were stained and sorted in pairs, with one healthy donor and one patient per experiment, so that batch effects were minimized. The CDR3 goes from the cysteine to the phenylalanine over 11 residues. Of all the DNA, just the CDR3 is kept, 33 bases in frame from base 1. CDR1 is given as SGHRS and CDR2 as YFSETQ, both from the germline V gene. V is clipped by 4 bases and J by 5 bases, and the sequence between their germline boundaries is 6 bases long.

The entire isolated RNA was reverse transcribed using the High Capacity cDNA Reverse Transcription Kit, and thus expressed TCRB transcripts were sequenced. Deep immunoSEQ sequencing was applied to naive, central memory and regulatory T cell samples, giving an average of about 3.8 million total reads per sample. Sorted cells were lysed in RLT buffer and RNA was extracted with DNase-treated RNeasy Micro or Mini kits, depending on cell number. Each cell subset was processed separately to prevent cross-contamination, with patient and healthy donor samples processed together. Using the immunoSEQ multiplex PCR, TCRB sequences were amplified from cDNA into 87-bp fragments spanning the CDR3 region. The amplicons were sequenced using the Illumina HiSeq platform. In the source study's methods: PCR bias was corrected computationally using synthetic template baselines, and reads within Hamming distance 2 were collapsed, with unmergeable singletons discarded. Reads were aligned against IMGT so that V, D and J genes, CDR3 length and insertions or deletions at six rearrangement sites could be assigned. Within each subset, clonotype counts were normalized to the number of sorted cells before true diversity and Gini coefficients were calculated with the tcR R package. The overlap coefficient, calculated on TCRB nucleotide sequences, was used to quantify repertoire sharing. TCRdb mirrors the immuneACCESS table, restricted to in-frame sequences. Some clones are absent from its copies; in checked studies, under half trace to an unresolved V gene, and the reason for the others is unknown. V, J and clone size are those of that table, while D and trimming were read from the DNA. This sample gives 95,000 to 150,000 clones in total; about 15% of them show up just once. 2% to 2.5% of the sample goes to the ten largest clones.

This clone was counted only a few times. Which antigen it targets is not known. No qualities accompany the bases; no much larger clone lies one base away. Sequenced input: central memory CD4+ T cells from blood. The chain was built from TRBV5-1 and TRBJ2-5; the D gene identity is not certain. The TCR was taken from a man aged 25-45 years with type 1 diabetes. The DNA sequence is TGCGCCAGCAGCGAGACGGAGACCCAGTACTTC. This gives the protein CASSETETQYF.